This T cell receptor beta chain was documented in a study of blood T cells in healthy people across ages. The study, taken as a whole, reports: Across the age range, TCR beta diversity per million T cells fell in a roughly linear way.

This clonotype turned up a few times. Its antigen is as yet unknown. A J-beta primer mix and a sample-barcoded 5' primer were used in a second PCR of roughly 7 to 12 cycles. MiXCR, run by TCRdb on the 5' RACE reads, gives a single entry per CDR3 protein. The sample has about a million distinct CDR3 sequences, 45% to 60% seen once. This CDR3 has 18 residues. J gave up 6 bases and V 1 base, and 11 bases lay outside the gene matches. Germline-derived CDR1 and CDR2 are LNHNV and YYDKDF (reference sequence). All donors came from Russia, were Caucasian and healthy, and spanned ages about 6 to 100. Extraction yielded at least 6 micrograms of total RNA per sample.

Sequences were obtained from blood. J is TRBJ2-3 and V is TRBV15, with 12 nucleotides matching TRBD1. The source is a woman aged 55-70 years in good health. In nucleotides, the CDR3 is TGTGCCACCAGCAGAGCCCCCGGGACAGGGGGCGAGGCGGATACGCAGTATTTT. It codes for CATSRAPGTGGEADTQYF. Filled out from reference TRBV15 and TRBJ2-3, the complete variable domain reads DAMVIQNPRYQVTQFGKPVTLSCSQTLNHNVMYWYQQKSSQAPKLLFHYYDKDFNNEADTPDNFQSRRPNTSFCFLDIRSPGLGDTAMYLCATSRAPGTGGEADTQYFGPGTRLTVL.